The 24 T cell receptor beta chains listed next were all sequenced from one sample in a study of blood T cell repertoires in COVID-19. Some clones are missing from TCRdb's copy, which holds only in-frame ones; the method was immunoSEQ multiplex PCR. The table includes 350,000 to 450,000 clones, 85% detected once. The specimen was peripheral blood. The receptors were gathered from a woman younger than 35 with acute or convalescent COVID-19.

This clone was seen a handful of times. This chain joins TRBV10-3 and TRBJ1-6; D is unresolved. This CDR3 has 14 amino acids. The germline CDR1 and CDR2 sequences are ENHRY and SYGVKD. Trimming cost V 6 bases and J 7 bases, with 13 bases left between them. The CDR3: CAIRGGLINSPLHF. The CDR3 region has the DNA TGTGCCATCAGGGGCGGGCTTATCAATTCACCCCTCCACTTT.

The CDR3 region has the DNA TGTGCCAGCAGCTTAAACCCTGGGAGGCCCCAGCATTTT. It codes for CASSLNPGRPQHF. The chain joins TRBV11-2 to TRBJ1-5; D is uncertain. Trimming shortened V by 2 bases and J by 9 bases, and 11 bases separated the two germline ends. Germline-derived CDR1 and CDR2 are SGHAT and FQNNGV. The CDR3 runs 13 residues.

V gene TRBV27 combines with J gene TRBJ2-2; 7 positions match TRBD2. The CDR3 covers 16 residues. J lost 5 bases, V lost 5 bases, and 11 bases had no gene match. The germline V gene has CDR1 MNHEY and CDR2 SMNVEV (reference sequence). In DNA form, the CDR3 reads TGTGCCAGCAGTCTTAACGCCGGGACTACTACCGGGGAGCTGTTTTTT. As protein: CASSLNAGTTTGELFF.

DNA of the CDR3: TGTGCCAGCAGCTCGCTTCTAGTTACCGGGGAGCTGTTTTTT. It encodes CASSSLLVTGELFF. This sequence joins TRBV5-6 and TRBJ2-2; D remains ambiguous. The CDR3 is made up of 14 amino acids. The V end lost 3 bases, the J end lost 5 bases, and 11 bases lay between the germline ends. Per germline, CDR1 SGHDT and CDR2 YYEEEE.

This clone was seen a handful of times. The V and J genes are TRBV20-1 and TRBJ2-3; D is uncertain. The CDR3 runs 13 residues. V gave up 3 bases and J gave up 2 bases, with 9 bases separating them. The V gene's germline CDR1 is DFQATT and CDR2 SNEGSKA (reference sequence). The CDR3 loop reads CSASLSDTDTQYF. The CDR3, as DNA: TGCAGTGCTAGTCTCAGCGACACAGATACGCAGTATTTT.

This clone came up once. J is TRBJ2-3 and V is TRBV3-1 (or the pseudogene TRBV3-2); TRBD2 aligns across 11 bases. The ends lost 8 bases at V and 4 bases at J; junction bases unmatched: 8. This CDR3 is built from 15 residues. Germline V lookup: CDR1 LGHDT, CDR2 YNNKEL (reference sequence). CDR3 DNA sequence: TGTGCCAGCCTTCTTAGCGGGGGGGGGCCAGATACGCAGTATTTT. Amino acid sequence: CASLLSGGGPDTQYF.

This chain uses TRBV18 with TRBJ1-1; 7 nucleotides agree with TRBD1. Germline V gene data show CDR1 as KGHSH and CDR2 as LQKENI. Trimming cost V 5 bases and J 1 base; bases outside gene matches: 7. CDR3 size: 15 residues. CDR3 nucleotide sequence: TGTGCCAGCTCATTGGACAGGAACAAGAACACTGAAGCTTTCTTT. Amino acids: CASSLDRNKNTEAFF.

Written as DNA, the CDR3 is TGCGCCAGCAGCTTGGAGGGAGCGGGGACTGAAGCTTTCTTT. Translating it yields CASSLEGAGTEAFF. J is TRBJ1-1 and V is TRBV5-1; no definite D call. Germline V gene data show CDR1 as SGHRS and CDR2 as YFSETQ. The CDR3 loop spans 14 amino acids. The germline V and J ends were trimmed by 0 bases and 5 bases, with 11 bases remaining between them.

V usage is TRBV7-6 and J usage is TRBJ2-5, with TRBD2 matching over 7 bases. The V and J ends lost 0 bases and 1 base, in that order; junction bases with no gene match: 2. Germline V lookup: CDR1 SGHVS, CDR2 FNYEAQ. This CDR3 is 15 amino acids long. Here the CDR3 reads CASSLAWTSQETQYF. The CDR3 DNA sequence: TGTGCCAGCAGCTTAGCCTGGACTAGCCAAGAGACCCAGTACTTC.

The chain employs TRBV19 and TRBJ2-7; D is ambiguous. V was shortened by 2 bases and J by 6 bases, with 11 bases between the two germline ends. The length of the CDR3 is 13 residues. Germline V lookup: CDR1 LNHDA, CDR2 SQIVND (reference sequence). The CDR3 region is CASSISPRGEQYF. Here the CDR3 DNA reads TGTGCCAGTAGTATAAGCCCCCGAGGCGAGCAGTACTTC. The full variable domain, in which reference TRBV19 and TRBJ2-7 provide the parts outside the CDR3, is DGGITQSPKYLFRKEGQNVTLSCEQNLNHDAMYWYRQDPGQGLRLIYYSQIVNDFQKGDIAEGYSVSREKKESFPLTVTSAQKNPTAFYLCASSISPRGEQYFGPGTRLTVT.

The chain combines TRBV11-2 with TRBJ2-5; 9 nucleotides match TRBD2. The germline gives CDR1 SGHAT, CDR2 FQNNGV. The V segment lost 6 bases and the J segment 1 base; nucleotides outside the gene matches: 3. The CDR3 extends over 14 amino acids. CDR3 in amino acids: CASSSGGRQETQYF. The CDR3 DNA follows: TGTGCCAGCAGTAGCGGGGGCCGCCAAGAGACCCAGTACTTC.

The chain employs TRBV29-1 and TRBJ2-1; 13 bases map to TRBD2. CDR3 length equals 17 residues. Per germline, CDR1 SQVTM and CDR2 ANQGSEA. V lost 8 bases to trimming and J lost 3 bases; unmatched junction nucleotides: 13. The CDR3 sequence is CSSTTRTSGSVYNEQFF. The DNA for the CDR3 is TGCAGCTCGACCACCCGGACTAGCGGGAGCGTCTACAATGAGCAGTTCTTC.

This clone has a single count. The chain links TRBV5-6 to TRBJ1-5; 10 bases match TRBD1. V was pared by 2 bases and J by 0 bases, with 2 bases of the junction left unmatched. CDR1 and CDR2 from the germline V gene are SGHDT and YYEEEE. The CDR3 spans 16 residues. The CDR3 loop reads CASSFGTGASNQPQHF. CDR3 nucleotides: TGTGCCAGCAGCTTCGGGACAGGGGCTAGCAATCAGCCCCAGCATTTT.

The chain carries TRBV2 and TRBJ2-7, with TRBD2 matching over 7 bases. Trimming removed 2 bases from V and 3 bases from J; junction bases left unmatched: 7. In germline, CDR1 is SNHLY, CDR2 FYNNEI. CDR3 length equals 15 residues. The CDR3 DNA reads TGTGCCAGCAGTGAAATGGCTAGCGGAGTCTACGAGCAGTACTTC. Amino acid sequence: CASSEMASGVYEQYF.

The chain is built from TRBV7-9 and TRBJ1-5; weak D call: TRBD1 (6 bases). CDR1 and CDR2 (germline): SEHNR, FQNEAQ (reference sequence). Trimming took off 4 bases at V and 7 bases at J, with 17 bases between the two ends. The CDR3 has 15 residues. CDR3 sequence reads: CASSSRGNSGQPQHF. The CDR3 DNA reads TGTGCCAGCAGCTCTAGGGGGAATTCAGGGCAGCCCCAGCATTTT.

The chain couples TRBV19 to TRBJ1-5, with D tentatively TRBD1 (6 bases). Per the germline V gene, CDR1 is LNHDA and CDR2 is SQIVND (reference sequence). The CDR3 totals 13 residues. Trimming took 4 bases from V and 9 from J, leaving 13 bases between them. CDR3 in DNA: TGTGCCAGTAGTAGGTATGGGGGCGCGCCCCAGCATTTT. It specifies CASSRYGGAPQHF.

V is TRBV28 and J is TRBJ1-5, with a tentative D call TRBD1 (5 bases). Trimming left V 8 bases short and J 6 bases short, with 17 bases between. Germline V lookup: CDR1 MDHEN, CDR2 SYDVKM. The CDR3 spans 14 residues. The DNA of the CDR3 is TGTGCCAGCGCGACGGTTCCGGGGGGTCAGCCCCAGCATTTT. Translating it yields CASATVPGGQPQHF. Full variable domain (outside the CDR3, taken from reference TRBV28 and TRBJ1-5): DVKVTQSSRYLVKRTGEKVFLECVQDMDHENMFWYRQDPGLGLRLIYFSYDVKMKEKGDIPEGYSVSREKKERFSLILESASTNQTSMYLCASATVPGGQPQHFGDGTRLSIL.

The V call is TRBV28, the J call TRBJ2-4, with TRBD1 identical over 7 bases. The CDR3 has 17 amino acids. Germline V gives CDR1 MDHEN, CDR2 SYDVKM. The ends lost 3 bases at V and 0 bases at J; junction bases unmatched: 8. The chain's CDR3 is CASSFIHRGLAKNIQYF. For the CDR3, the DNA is TGTGCCAGCAGTTTCATCCACAGGGGTCTAGCCAAAAACATTCAGTACTTC.

CDR3 sequence reads: CASLDPGKGETQYF. The CDR3 bases are TGTGCCAGCCTGGACCCGGGGAAAGGGGAGACCCAGTACTTC. The chain has TRBV27 and TRBJ2-5; tentatively, D is TRBD2 (5 bases). Trimming took off 8 bases at V and 5 bases at J, with 18 bases between the two ends. The CDR3 contains 14 residues. CDR1 is MNHEY, CDR2 SMNVEV, per germline (reference sequence).

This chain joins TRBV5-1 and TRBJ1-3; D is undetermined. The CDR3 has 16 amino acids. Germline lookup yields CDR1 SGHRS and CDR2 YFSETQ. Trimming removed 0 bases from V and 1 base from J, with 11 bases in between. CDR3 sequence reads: CASSLDPFASGNTIYF. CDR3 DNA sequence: TGCGCCAGCAGCTTGGATCCCTTCGCGTCTGGAAACACCATATATTTT.

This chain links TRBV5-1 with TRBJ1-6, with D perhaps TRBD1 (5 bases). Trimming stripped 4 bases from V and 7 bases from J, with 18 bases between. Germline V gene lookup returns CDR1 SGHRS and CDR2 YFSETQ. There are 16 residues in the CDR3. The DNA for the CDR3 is TGCGCCAGCAGCCCATCCCAGGGTCCGCGCAATTCACCCCTCCACTTT. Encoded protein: CASSPSQGPRNSPLHF.

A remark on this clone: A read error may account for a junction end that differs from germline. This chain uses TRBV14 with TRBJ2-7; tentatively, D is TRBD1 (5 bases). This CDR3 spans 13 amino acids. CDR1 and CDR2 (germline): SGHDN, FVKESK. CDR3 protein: CASRQDSNYEQYF. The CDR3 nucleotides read TGTGCCAGCAGGCAAGACAGTAATTACGAGCAGTACTTC.

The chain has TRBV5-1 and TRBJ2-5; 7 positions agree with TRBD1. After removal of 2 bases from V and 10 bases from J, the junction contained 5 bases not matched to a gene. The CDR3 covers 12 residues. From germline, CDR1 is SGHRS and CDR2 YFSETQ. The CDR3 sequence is CASSFDRDHQYF. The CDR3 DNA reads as TGCGCCAGCAGCTTTGACAGGGACCACCAGTACTTC.

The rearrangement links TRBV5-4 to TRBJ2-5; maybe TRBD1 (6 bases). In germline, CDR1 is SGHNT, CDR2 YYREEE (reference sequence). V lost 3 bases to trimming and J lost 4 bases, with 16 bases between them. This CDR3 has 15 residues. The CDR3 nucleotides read TGTGCCAGCAGCTCGCGTGGACAGACCCTAGAGACCCAGTACTTC. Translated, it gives CASSSRGQTLETQYF. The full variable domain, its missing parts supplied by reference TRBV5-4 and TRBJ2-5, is ETGVTQSPTHLIKTRGQQVTLRCSSQSGHNTVSWYQQALGQGPQFIFQYYREEENGRGNFPPRFSGLQFPNYSSELNVNALELDDSALYLCASSSRGQTLETQYFGPGTRLLVL.